This TCR beta chain was profiled in a study of T cell responses to AZD1222 COVID-19 vaccine. Here immunoSEQ multiplex PCR was the method, and the copy in TCRdb shows in-frame clones only, minus some. The data contain about 170,000 clones, around 90% of them seen just once; the ten biggest clones take up 1.6%. CDR3 length: 13 residues. V shed 2 bases and J shed 0 bases, with 5 bases lying between them. Germline CDR1 SGHTA, CDR2 FQGNSA. V gene TRBV7-2 combines with J gene TRBJ2-7, with D unclear. The sequences come from peripheral blood, collected on day 0 of AZD1222 vaccination. The sequence came from an adult in good health. The CDR3 is CASSLSFSYEQYF. The CDR3 DNA sequence: TGTGCCAGCAGCTTAAGTTTCTCCTACGAGCAGTACTTC. Supplemented by reference TRBV7-2 and TRBJ2-7, the full variable domain reads GAGVSQSPSNKVTEKGKDVELRCDPISGHTALYWYRQSLGQGLEFLIYFQGNSAPDKSGLPSDRFSAERTGGSVSTLTIQRTQQEDSAVYLCASSLSFSYEQYFGPGTRLTVT.